These 32 T cell receptor beta chains came from one sample sequenced in a study of PD-L1 blockade in urothelial cancer. Profiling relied on immunoSEQ multiplex PCR, and the TCRdb table lists in-frame clones only, not all of them. The sample comprises 83,000 or so clones, approximately 87% of which are singletons, and roughly 8% rests with the top ten. Regarding time point: peripheral blood 6 weeks after treatment start. The sample in question was PBMCs, obtained around atezolizumab (anti-PD-L1) treatment. These receptors were collected from a man in his sixties or seventies with urothelial cancer.

CDR3 in DNA: TGTGCCAGCAGCCCCCCGGACAGGGCGTCCGAGCAGTACTTC. This translates into CASSPPDRASEQYF. This chain uses TRBV11-3 with TRBJ2-7, with 8 bases lining up with TRBD1. Per germline, CDR1 SGHNT and CDR2 YENEEA. The ends lost 5 bases at V and 6 bases at J; junction bases unmatched: 9. The CDR3 consists of 14 residues.

This chain joins TRBV6-1 and TRBJ1-6; 7 bases are a match to TRBD1. Germline V gene sequence: CDR1 MNHNS, CDR2 SASEGT. The V and J ends lost 8 bases and 7 bases, in that order; junction bases with no gene match: 11. The CDR3 runs 15 residues. The CDR3 region has the DNA TGTGCCAGCTGCTACTACGGACAGGCGAATTCACCCCTCCACTTT. This translates into CASCYYGQANSPLHF.

V is TRBV5-1 and J is TRBJ2-7; TRBD2 might be the D (6 bases). CDR1 is SGHRS, CDR2 YFSETQ, per germline. Trimming cost V 2 bases and J 0 bases, with 9 bases left between them. This CDR3 spans 14 amino acids. The CDR3 is CASSFGGDSYEQYF. In DNA form, the CDR3 reads TGCGCCAGCAGCTTTGGAGGGGACTCCTACGAGCAGTACTTC. Combining the CDR3 with reference TRBV5-1 and TRBJ2-7 gives the whole variable domain KAGVTQTPRYLIKTRGQQVTLSCSPISGHRSVSWYQQTPGQGLQFLFEYFSETQRNKGNFPGRFSGRQFSNSRSEMNVSTLELGDSALYLCASSFGGDSYEQYFGPGTRLTVT.

This clone was observed once. J is TRBJ1-4 and V is TRBV11-1, with 10 bases that match TRBD1. CDR1 and CDR2 from the germline V gene are SGHAT and FQDESV (reference sequence). CDR3 length equals 14 residues. The V segment lost 5 bases and the J segment 5 bases; nucleotides outside the gene matches: 2. The CDR3 reads CASSPGQGNEKLFF. The CDR3 nucleotides read TGTGCCAGCAGCCCGGGACAGGGGAATGAAAAACTGTTTTTT.

This sequence joins TRBV7-9 and TRBJ2-6; TRBD2 matches 10 bases. V lost 4 bases and J lost 0; bases outside the gene matches: 6. Germline V gene sequence: CDR1 SEHNR, CDR2 FQNEAQ (reference sequence). This CDR3 comprises 18 residues. The CDR3 region has the DNA TGTGCCAGCAGCTCGGGACTAGCGAGGACCTCTGGGGCCAACGTCCTGACTTTC. Residues: CASSSGLARTSGANVLTF.

The rearrangement uses TRBV4-2 and TRBJ1-2; D is unclear. Germline V gives CDR1 LGHNA, CDR2 YNFKEQ. The V gene lost 1 base and the J gene lost 7 bases, with 10 bases spanning the gap. The CDR3 has 13 residues. The CDR3 spells CASSQVQVSGYTF. CDR3 in DNA: TGTGCCAGCAGCCAAGTCCAGGTGTCTGGCTACACCTTC.

Points on this clone: A junction end diverges from the germline sequence, so it may reflect a read error. The genes are TRBV6-5 and TRBJ2-5, with TRBD2 as a possible D gene (6 bases). The CDR3 has 15 residues. The germline CDR1 and CDR2 sequences are MNHEY and SVGAGI. The CDR3 region has the DNA TGTGCCAGCAGTTACTCTTCGGGGGACCACGAGACCCAGTACTTC. It translates to CASSYSSGDHETQYF.

The rearrangement uses TRBV2 and TRBJ2-2, with 8 bases identical to TRBD2. V lost 6 bases to trimming and J lost 6 bases; unmatched junction nucleotides: 6. Germline V lookup: CDR1 SNHLY, CDR2 FYNNEI. The length of the CDR3 is 14 residues. CDR3 residues: CASRGGTSAGELFF. CDR3 coding DNA: TGTGCCAGCAGGGGGGGGACTAGTGCCGGGGAGCTGTTTTTT.

The chain links TRBV5-1 to TRBJ2-7; TRBD2 matches 10 bases. J lost 5 bases, V lost 4 bases, and 3 bases had no gene match. The CDR3 runs 13 residues. CDR1 is SGHRS, CDR2 YFSETQ, per germline. CDR3 sequence reads: CASSLSGRDEQYF. CDR3 in DNA: TGCGCCAGCAGCCTCAGCGGGAGGGACGAGCAGTACTTC.

The chain has TRBV7-3 and TRBJ2-1; D remains unclear. Trimming cost V 1 base and J 0 bases, with 7 bases left between them. Germline V gene data show CDR1 as SGHTA and CDR2 as FQGTGA. This CDR3 has 15 amino acids. CDR3: CASSLIRSSYNEQFF. In nucleotides, the CDR3 is TGTGCCAGCAGCTTAATACGGAGCTCCTACAATGAGCAGTTCTTC.

The J gene is TRBJ2-7, the V gene TRBV7-2; the D is unclear. Trimming removed 5 bases at V and 3 bases at J, with 17 bases between. The CDR3 covers 15 residues. The V gene's germline CDR1 is SGHTA and CDR2 FQGNSA. For the CDR3, the DNA is TGTGCCAGCAGCCTAGTATTTGGTACAGACTACGAGCAGTACTTC. The encoded protein is CASSLVFGTDYEQYF.

The chain joins TRBV2 to TRBJ1-1; no clear D. Germline V gene data show CDR1 as SNHLY and CDR2 as FYNNEI. The CDR3 length is 15 residues. With 4 bases removed from V and 0 bases from J, the gap between germline ends came to 12 bases. The CDR3 coding sequence is TGTGCCAGCAGTGTTCAGGCTCTTATGAACACTGAAGCTTTCTTT. As protein: CASSVQALMNTEAFF. The complete variable domain, with remaining parts taken from reference TRBV2 and TRBJ1-1, reads EPEVTQTPSHQVTQMGQEVILRCVPISNHLYFYWYRQILGQKVEFLVSFYNNEISEKSEIFDDQFSVERPDGSNFTLKIRSTKLEDSAMYFCASSVQALMNTEAFFGQGTRLTVV.

The V and J genes are TRBV9 and TRBJ2-5; the D is unclear. Germline V CDR1 and CDR2: SGDLS, YYNGEE. V gave up 3 bases and J gave up 6 bases, with 12 bases separating them. There are 13 residues in the CDR3. The CDR3 DNA reads as TGTGCCAGCAGCGAAACGCCCGCGAAGACCCAGTACTTC. Its translation is CASSETPAKTQYF.

J is TRBJ2-3 and V is TRBV19; tentatively, D is TRBD1 (5 bases). Germline assignment: CDR1 LNHDA and CDR2 SQIVND (reference sequence). Between the trimmed V and J ends, which lost 0 bases and 3 bases, there was a span of 7 bases. The CDR3 is made up of 14 amino acids. The CDR3 here is CASSIDTGTDTQYF. DNA of the CDR3: TGTGCCAGTAGTATAGACACAGGAACAGATACGCAGTATTTT.

This sequence joins TRBV18 and TRBJ2-1, with 8 bases aligning to TRBD2. This CDR3 has 15 amino acids. J lost 9 bases, V lost 1 base, and 8 bases had no gene match. Germline CDR1 reads KGHSH; CDR2 reads LQKENI. CDR3: CASSPQAGVVSEQFF. The CDR3 region has the DNA TGTGCCAGCTCACCACAAGCGGGAGTAGTTAGTGAGCAGTTCTTC. Full variable domain (outside the CDR3, taken from reference TRBV18 and TRBJ2-1): NAGVMQNPRHLVRRRGQEARLRCSPMKGHSHVYWYRQLPEEGLKFMVYLQKENIIDESGMPKERFSAEFPKEGPSILRIQQVVRGDSAAYFCASSPQAGVVSEQFFGPGTRLTVL.

DNA of the CDR3: TGTGCCATCAGTGCCAGCGGAGGGGCCTCTGGAAACACCATATATTTT. It codes for CAISASGGASGNTIYF. The V gene is TRBV10-3, the J gene TRBJ1-3; tentatively, D is TRBD1 (5 bases). V lost 4 bases and J 0 bases, leaving 13 bases between the germline ends. The CDR3 totals 16 residues. Germline values: CDR1 ENHRY, CDR2 SYGVKD.

The chain uses TRBV6-1 and TRBJ2-5, with 11 bases that match TRBD2. V dropped 8 bases and J dropped 3; count of bases not matched to a gene: 5. This CDR3 spans 14 amino acids. From germline, CDR1 is MNHNS and CDR2 SASEGT. The CDR3 is CASSSGGSEETQYF. The CDR3 DNA sequence: TGTGCCAGCTCTAGCGGGGGGTCCGAAGAGACCCAGTACTTC.

CDR3: CASSGRQGGYEQYF. CDR3 nucleotides: TGTGCCAGCAGTGGAAGACAGGGAGGATACGAGCAGTACTTC. The rearrangement links TRBV6-1 to TRBJ2-7; possible D gene TRBD1, 7 bases. CDR1 is MNHNS and CDR2 is SASEGT in the germline V gene. The CDR3 is made up of 14 amino acids. V shed 4 bases and J shed 4 bases, with 14 bases lying between them.

The V and J genes are TRBV19 and TRBJ1-4; D uncertain. This CDR3 is built from 15 residues. Germline V gives CDR1 LNHDA, CDR2 SQIVND (reference sequence). Trimming removed 4 bases from V and 0 bases from J, with 9 bases in between. CDR3 loop: CASSTFNPTNEKLFF. As DNA, the CDR3 is TGTGCCAGTAGTACGTTTAATCCAACTAATGAAAAACTGTTTTTT. Full variable domain (remainder filled in from reference TRBV19 and TRBJ1-4): DGGITQSPKYLFRKEGQNVTLSCEQNLNHDAMYWYRQDPGQGLRLIYYSQIVNDFQKGDIAEGYSVSREKKESFPLTVTSAQKNPTAFYLCASSTFNPTNEKLFFGSGTQLSVL.

This clone was seen once. The V call is TRBV7-3, the J call TRBJ1-2, with D hard to call. Germline assignment: CDR1 SGHTA and CDR2 FQGTGA. The CDR3 is 10 amino acids. The V end was cut by 5 bases, the J end by 4 bases, with 2 bases between. The CDR3 DNA reads as TGTGCCAGCAGCCTCTATGGCTACACCTTC. Translation: CASSLYGYTF.

The rearrangement uses TRBV18 and TRBJ1-1; D call uncertain. Germline values: CDR1 KGHSH, CDR2 LQKENI. The V gene lost 2 bases and the J gene lost 0 bases, with 7 bases spanning the gap. This CDR3 has 14 amino acids. CDR3 amino acids: CASSPGHMNTEAFF. The CDR3 nucleotides are TGTGCCAGCTCACCAGGGCATATGAACACTGAAGCTTTCTTT.

This clone has only a few counts. The genes are TRBV30 and TRBJ2-5; 9 nucleotides match TRBD2. Looked up from germline, CDR1 is GTSNPN and CDR2 is SVGIG (reference sequence). The CDR3 is made up of 16 amino acids. Losses at the gene ends were 0 bases for V and 9 bases for J; bases not matched to a gene: 14. The CDR3 bases are TGTGCCTGGAGTGTACTTGGCGGGAGGGCGACCCGGGCCCAGTACTTC. It yields the protein CAWSVLGGRATRAQYF.

Points on this clone: This same CDR3 is encoded by further DNA sequences in the sample. V and J are TRBV9 and TRBJ1-1, with TRBD1 as a possible D gene (5 bases). This CDR3 comprises 14 residues. Trimming took 2 bases from V and 3 from J, leaving 11 bases between them. Germline-derived CDR1 and CDR2 are SGDLS and YYNGEE. CDR3 nucleotide sequence: TGTGCCAGCAGCGTCCAGGGTGGCGACACTGAAGCTTTCTTT. Its protein product is CASSVQGGDTEAFF.

This rearrangement joins TRBV19 to TRBJ2-3, with a possible D match to TRBD1 (6 bases). The V and J ends lost 3 bases and 4 bases respectively, with 11 bases between them. The CDR3 loop spans 14 amino acids. From germline, CDR1 is LNHDA and CDR2 SQIVND (reference sequence). The CDR3 coding sequence is TGTGCCAGTAGTATTCCAGGGGTTTCAGATACGCAGTATTTT. Translation: CASSIPGVSDTQYF.

This clone was seen only a few times. This rearrangement joins TRBV11-2 to TRBJ2-5; possibly TRBD1 for D (6 bases). This CDR3 has 15 residues. Germline V CDR1 and CDR2: SGHAT, FQNNGV. V was cut by 1 base and J by 7 bases, with 16 bases left in between. CDR3 sequence: CASSLAPQTGGTQYF. In DNA form, the CDR3 reads TGTGCCAGCAGCTTAGCCCCCCAGACAGGAGGGACCCAGTACTTC.

The chain links TRBV6-5 to TRBJ2-7; 8 nucleotides match TRBD1. V lost 2 bases to trimming and J lost 1 base; unmatched junction nucleotides: 7. The CDR3 covers 16 residues. The V gene's germline CDR1 is MNHEY and CDR2 SVGAGI. The chain's CDR3 is CASSYGGTGASYEQYF. CDR3 coding DNA: TGTGCCAGCAGTTACGGGGGGACAGGCGCGTCCTACGAGCAGTACTTC.

V usage is TRBV5-1 and J usage is TRBJ2-7; 8 bases fit TRBD2. This CDR3 is built from 18 residues. CDR1 is SGHRS, CDR2 YFSETQ, per germline. Trimming cost V 4 bases and J 4 bases; bases outside gene matches: 19. CDR3 nucleotide sequence: TGCGCCAGCAGCCTTAGTTGGGGGGCAGAAGCGGGAGTATACGAGCAGTACTTC. Its protein product is CASSLSWGAEAGVYEQYF.

This clone was seen a handful of times. The rearrangement uses TRBV6-6 and TRBJ2-5, with a weak D call TRBD1 (6 bases). The ends were cut back, 4 bases at V and 2 bases at J, with 14 bases in the middle. This CDR3 has 15 residues. Germline loops: CDR1 MNHNY, CDR2 SVGAGI (reference sequence). The CDR3 is CASSSQGSGQETQYF. The CDR3 bases are TGTGCCAGCAGTTCGCAGGGGTCGGGACAAGAGACCCAGTACTTC.

The rearrangement joins TRBV5-1 to TRBJ2-5; D is uncertain. Germline CDR1 SGHRS, CDR2 YFSETQ. V was shortened by 0 bases and J by 5 bases, with 11 bases between the two germline ends. CDR3 length: 14 amino acids. The CDR3 bases are TGCGCCAGCAGCTTGGCCAAGGTGGAGGAGACCCAGTACTTC. Translated, it gives CASSLAKVEETQYF. Complete variable domain (other parts from reference TRBV5-1 and TRBJ2-5): KAGVTQTPRYLIKTRGQQVTLSCSPISGHRSVSWYQQTPGQGLQFLFEYFSETQRNKGNFPGRFSGRQFSNSRSEMNVSTLELGDSALYLCASSLAKVEETQYFGPGTRLLVL.

In its sample, this clone was seen once. This chain connects TRBV5-4 to TRBJ2-7; TRBD2 matches at 11 bases. Per the germline V gene, CDR1 is SGHNT and CDR2 is YYREEE (reference sequence). The V and J ends lost 5 bases and 2 bases, in that order; junction bases with no gene match: 6. The CDR3 runs to 15 residues. CDR3 protein: CASSWSSGGPYEQYF. DNA of the CDR3: TGTGCCAGCAGTTGGTCTAGCGGGGGGCCCTACGAGCAGTACTTC. Full variable domain (remainder filled in from reference TRBV5-4 and TRBJ2-7): ETGVTQSPTHLIKTRGQQVTLRCSSQSGHNTVSWYQQALGQGPQFIFQYYREEENGRGNFPPRFSGLQFPNYSSELNVNALELDDSALYLCASSWSSGGPYEQYFGPGTRLTVT.

This clone has a handful of counts. V is TRBV5-6 and J is TRBJ2-7, with TRBD1 matching 9 bases. The CDR3 spans 14 residues. V was pared by 4 bases and J by 1 base, with 3 bases of the junction left unmatched. Germline CDR1 reads SGHDT; CDR2 reads YYEEEE. Here the CDR3 reads CASSRGQGSYEQYF. For the CDR3, the DNA is TGTGCCAGCAGCCGGGGACAGGGATCCTACGAGCAGTACTTC.

The chain recombines TRBV5-1 with TRBJ1-5; 7 bases line up with TRBD1. Germline CDR1 and CDR2: SGHRS and YFSETQ. V trimming: 4 bases; J trimming: 4 bases; junction bases outside the gene matches: 14. This CDR3 has 17 residues. DNA for the CDR3: TGCGCCAGCAGCCCGGGACAGCTCAACCTGCCTAATCAGCCCCAGCATTTT. Its translation: CASSPGQLNLPNQPQHF.